This T cell receptor beta chain appears in the sequencing data of a study of cytomegalovirus exposure and HLA in healthy donors. CDR1 and CDR2 (germline): MGHRA, YSYEKL. V trimming: 4 bases; J trimming: 4 bases; junction bases outside the gene matches: 7. CDR3 length: 15 amino acids. Primers for the PCR totalled 60 Vbeta and 13 Jbeta. Libraries were prepared by immunoSEQ multiplex PCR; TCRdb keeps only in-frame clonotypes and omits some of them. The profile covers 160,000 or so clones, with 70% appearing a single time and 4.7% taken by the ten largest. Points on this clone: Its target is unknown.

Whole-study findings and limits: About 87% or about 30% of the time was how often most TCR beta V segments were productive, according to an earlier analysis.

The chain employs TRBV4-1 and TRBJ1-2; TRBD1 matches at 9 bases. Sequencing used PBMCs. This clonotype was sampled from a man between 18 and 29 years old in good health and CMV-seropositive. CDR3 amino acids: CASSLSGQGSYGYTF. In nucleotides, the CDR3 is TGCGCCAGCAGCCTCTCGGGACAGGGCTCCTATGGCTACACCTTC.